This T cell receptor (beta chain) was documented in a study of blood T cell repertoires in COVID-19. TCRdb's table, derived via immunoSEQ multiplex PCR, lists solely in-frame clones and lacks some. The profile shows about 150,000 clones, 75% to 90% of them singletons. The ends lost 10 bases at V and 1 base at J; junction bases unmatched: 2. There are 12 residues in the CDR3. The germline V gene encodes CDR1 MDHEN and CDR2 SYDVKM. The rearrangement uses TRBV28 and TRBJ1-1, with TRBD1 matching over 8 bases. This clonotype was sampled from a man between 65 and 85 years old who had been exposed to COVID-19. The sample was PBMCs or T cells enriched from blood (not recorded which). The CDR3 loop reads CAKGTGNTEAFF. CDR3 coding DNA: TGTGCCAAGGGGACAGGGAACACTGAAGCTTTCTTT.